This T cell receptor (beta chain) came from a study of CD8+CD57+ T cells in acquired aplastic anemia. V lost 3 bases to trimming and J lost 3 bases, with 6 bases between them. Looked up from germline, CDR1 is KGHDR and CDR2 is SFDVKD. The CDR3 loop spans 13 amino acids. Profiling of TCR beta VDJ combinations and CDR3 sequences used genomic DNA as template. TCRdb passed the reads through MiXCR, listing each CDR3 protein once. Of about 150,000 distinct CDR3 sequences listed, roughly 50% were seen once; the top ten hold 3.2%. By flow cytometry, patients selected for sequencing had shown an expansion of CD8+CD57+ cells.

The receptor's source is a human donor with aplastic anemia. The chain combines TRBV24-1 with TRBJ2-3; D ambiguous. The sequenced sample was sorted CD4+, CD8+, or CD8+CD57+ T cells (not recorded which) from PBMCs. CDR3 nucleotide sequence: TGTGCCACCAGTGATGGCTTTACAGATACGCAGTATTTT. It yields the protein CATSDGFTDTQYF.